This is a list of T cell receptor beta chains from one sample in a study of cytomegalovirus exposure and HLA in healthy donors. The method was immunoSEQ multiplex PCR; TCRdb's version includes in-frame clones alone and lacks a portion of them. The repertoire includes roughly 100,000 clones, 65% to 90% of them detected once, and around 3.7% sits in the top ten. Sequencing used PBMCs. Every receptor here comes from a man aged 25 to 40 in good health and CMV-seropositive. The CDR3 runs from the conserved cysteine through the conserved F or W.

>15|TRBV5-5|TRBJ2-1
CASSLALAGYNEQFF
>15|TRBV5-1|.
CASSSGLAGVYEQYF
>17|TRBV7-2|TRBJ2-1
CASSPRLAGGPGNEQFF
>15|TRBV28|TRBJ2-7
CASTISRQGYREQYF
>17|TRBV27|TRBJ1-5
CASSLSGGQGGFQPQHF
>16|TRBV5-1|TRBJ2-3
CASSPNSAGSTDTQYF
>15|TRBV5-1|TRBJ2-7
CASSWGTSVTYEQYF
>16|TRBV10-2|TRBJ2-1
CASSESPGASYNEQFF
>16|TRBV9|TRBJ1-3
CASSPRDRSSGNTIYF
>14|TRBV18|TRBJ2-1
CASSPGQGLGEQFF
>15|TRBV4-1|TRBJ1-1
CASSLAGQGATEAFF
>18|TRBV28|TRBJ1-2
CASSELGQDQREGYGYTF
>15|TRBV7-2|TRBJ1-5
CASSRSPGSGQPQHF
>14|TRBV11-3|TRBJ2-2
CASKGGVNTGELFF
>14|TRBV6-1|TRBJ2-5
CAIRKGQNQETQYF
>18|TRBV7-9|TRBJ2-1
CASSPDPQGALGYNEQFF